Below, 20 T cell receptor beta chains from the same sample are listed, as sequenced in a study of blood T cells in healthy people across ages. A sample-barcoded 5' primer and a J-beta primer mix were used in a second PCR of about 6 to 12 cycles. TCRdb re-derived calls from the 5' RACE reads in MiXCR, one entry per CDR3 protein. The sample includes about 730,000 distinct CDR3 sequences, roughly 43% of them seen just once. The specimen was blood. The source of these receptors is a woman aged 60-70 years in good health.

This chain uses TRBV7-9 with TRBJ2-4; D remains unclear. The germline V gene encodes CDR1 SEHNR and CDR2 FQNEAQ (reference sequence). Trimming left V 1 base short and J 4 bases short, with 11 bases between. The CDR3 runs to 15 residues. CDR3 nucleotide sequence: TGTGCCAGCAGCTTAGATGGGCACCTAAAAAACATTCAGTACTTC. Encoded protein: CASSLDGHLKNIQYF.

In DNA form, the CDR3 reads TGCAGTGCTGCAACTTCCGGGACTAGCTACTACAATGAGCAGTACTTC. This encodes CSAATSGTSYYNEQYF. The rearrangement joins TRBV20-1 to TRBJ2-5, with 9 bases aligning to TRBD2. CDR1 is DFQATT, CDR2 SNEGSKA, per germline (reference sequence). CDR3 length: 16 amino acids. The V segment lost 5 bases and the J segment 11 bases; nucleotides outside the gene matches: 21.

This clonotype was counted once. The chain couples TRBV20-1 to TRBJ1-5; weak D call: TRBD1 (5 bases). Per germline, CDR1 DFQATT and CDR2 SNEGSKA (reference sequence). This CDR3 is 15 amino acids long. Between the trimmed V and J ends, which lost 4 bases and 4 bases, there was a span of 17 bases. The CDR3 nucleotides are TGCAGTGCTAACCCTCCCATAGACAGTAATCAGCCCCAGCATTTT. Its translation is CSANPPIDSNQPQHF.

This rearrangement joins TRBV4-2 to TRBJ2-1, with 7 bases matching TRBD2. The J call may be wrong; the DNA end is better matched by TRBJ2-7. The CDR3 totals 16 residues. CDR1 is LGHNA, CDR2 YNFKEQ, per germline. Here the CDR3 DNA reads TGTGCCAGCAGCCCCTCACTAGCGAGGGCCTACAATGAGCAGTACTTC. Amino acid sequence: CASSPSLARAYNEQYF.

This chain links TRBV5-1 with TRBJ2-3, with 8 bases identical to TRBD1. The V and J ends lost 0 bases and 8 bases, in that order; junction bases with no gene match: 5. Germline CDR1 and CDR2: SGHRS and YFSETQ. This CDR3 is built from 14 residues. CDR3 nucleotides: TGCGCCAGCAGCTTGGGGGACAGGATTGGTACGCAGTATTTT. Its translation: CASSLGDRIGTQYF.

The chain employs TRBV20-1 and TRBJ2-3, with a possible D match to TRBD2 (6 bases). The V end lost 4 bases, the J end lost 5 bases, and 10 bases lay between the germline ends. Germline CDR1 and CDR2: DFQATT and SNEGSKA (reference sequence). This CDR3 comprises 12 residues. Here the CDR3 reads CSAIGRRDTQYF. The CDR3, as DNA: TGCAGTGCTATAGGGAGGAGAGATACGCAGTATTTT.

This CDR3 reads CASSPLVGGETQYF. In DNA form, the CDR3 reads TGTGCCAGCAGCCCCCTTGTGGGGGGAGAGACCCAGTACTTC. The chain couples TRBV11-2 to TRBJ2-5; the D gene is possibly TRBD2 (6 bases). The germline V gene has CDR1 SGHAT and CDR2 FQNNGV. The CDR3 has 14 amino acids. V lost 5 bases, J lost 4 bases, and 14 bases lay in between. Full variable domain (remainder filled in from reference TRBV11-2 and TRBJ2-5): EAGVAQSPRYKIIEKRQSVAFWCNPISGHATLYWYQQILGQGPKLLIQFQNNGVVDDSQLPKDRFSAERLKGVDSTLKIQPAKLEDSAVYLCASSPLVGGETQYFGPGTRLLVL.

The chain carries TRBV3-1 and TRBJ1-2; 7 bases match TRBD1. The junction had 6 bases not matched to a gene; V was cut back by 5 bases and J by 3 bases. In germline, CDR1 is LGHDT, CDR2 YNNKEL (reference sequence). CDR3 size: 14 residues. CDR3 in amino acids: CASSKTGSYYGYTF. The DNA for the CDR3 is TGTGCCAGCAGCAAGACAGGGTCTTACTATGGCTACACCTTC.

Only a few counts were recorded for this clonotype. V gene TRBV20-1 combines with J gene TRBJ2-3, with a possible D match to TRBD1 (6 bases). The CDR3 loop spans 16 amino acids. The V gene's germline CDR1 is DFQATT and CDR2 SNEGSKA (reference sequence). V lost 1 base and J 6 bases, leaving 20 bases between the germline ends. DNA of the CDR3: TGCAGTGCTAGAGGGACTTGGACAGCCAGTCCTGATACGCAGTATTTT. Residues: CSARGTWTASPDTQYF.

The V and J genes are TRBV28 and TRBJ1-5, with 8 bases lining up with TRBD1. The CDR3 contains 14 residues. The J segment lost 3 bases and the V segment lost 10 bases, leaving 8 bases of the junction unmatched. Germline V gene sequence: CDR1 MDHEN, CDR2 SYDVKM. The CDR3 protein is CAIVRQGFNQPQHF. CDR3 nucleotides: TGTGCCATCGTTCGACAGGGGTTCAATCAGCCCCAGCATTTT.

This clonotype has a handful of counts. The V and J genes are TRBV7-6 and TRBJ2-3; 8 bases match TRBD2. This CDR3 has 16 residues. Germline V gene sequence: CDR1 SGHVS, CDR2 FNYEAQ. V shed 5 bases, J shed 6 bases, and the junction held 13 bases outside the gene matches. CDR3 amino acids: CASSPLAGSPEDTQYF. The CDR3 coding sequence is TGTGCCAGCAGCCCCTTAGCGGGATCCCCTGAGGATACGCAGTATTTT.

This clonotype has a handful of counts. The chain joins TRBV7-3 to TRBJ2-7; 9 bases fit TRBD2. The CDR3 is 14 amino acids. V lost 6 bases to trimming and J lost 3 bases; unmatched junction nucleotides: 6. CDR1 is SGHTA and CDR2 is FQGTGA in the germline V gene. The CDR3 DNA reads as TGTGCCAGCAGGTCGACTAGCGGAAACTACGAGCAGTACTTC. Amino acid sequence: CASRSTSGNYEQYF. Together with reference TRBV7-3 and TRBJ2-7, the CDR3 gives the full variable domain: GAGVSQTPSNKVTEKGKYVELRCDPISGHTALYWYRQSLGQGPEFLIYFQGTGAADDSGLPNDRFFAVRPEGSVSTLKIQRTERGDSAVYLCASRSTSGNYEQYFGPGTRLTVT.

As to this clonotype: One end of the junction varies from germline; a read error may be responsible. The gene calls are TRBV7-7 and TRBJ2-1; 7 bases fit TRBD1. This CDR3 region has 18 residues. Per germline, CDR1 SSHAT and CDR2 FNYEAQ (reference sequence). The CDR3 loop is CASSSLGRGKVRYNEQFF. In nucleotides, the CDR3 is TGTGCTAGCAGCTCCCTCGGCAGGGGGAAGGTGAGGTACAATGAGCAGTTCTTC. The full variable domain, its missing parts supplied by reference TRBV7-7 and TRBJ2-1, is GAGVSQSPRYKVTKRGQDVTLRCDPISSHATLYWYQQALGQGPEFLTYFNYEAQPDKSGLPSDRFSAERPEGSISTLTIQRTEQRDSAMYRCASSSLGRGKVRYNEQFFGPGTRLTVL.

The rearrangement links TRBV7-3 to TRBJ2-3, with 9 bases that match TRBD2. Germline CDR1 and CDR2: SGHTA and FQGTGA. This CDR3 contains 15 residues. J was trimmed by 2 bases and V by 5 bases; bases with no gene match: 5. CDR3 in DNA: TGTGCCAGCAGCCCGACTAGCGGATTCACAGATACGCAGTATTTT. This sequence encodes CASSPTSGFTDTQYF.

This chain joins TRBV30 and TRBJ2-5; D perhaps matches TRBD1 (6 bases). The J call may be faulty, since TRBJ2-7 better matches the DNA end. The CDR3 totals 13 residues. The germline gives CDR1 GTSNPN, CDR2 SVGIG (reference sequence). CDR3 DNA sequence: TGTGCCTGGAGTATACAGGGTAGCGACGAGCAGTACTTC. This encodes CAWSIQGSDEQYF.

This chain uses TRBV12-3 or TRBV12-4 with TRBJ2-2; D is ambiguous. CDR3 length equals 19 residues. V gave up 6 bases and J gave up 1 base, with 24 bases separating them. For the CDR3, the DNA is TGTGCCAGCAGCCCCATCATAGTTTCCGTTCCCAAGAACACCGGGGAGCTGTTTTTT. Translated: CASSPIIVSVPKNTGELFF.

CDR3: CASSVQGSLNNEQYF. The CDR3 DNA follows: TGTGCCAGCAGTGTACAGGGTTCTTTGAACAATGAGCAGTACTTC. The rearrangement uses TRBV6-1 and TRBJ2-5; D perhaps matches TRBD1 (6 bases). This CDR3 region has 15 residues. Germline V gives CDR1 MNHNS, CDR2 SASEGT. V was cut by 4 bases and J by 11 bases, with 23 bases left in between.

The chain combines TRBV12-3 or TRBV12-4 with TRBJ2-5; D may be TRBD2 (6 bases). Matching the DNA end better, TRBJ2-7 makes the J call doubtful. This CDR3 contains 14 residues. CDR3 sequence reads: CASSLGLVGGEQYF. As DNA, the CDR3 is TGTGCCAGCAGTTTAGGTCTAGTCGGGGGCGAGCAGTACTTC.

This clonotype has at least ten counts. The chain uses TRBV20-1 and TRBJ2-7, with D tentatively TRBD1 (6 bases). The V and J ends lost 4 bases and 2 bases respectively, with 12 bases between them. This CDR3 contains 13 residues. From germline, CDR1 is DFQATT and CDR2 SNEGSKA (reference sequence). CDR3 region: CSATKTGPYEQYF. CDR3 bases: TGCAGTGCTACGAAGACAGGCCCCTACGAGCAGTACTTC.

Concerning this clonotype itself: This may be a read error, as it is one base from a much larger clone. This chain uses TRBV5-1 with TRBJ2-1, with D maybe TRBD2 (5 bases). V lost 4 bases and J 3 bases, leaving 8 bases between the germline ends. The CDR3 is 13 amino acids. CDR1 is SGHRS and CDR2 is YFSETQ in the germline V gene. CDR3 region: CASSVEVYNEQFF. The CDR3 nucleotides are TGCGCCAGCAGCGTGGAGGTCTACAATGAGCAGTTCTTC.